The source of this T cell receptor (beta chain) is a study of T-cell reconstitution after alpha-beta-depleted transplantation in children. Study results and caveats: Newly generated T cells supplied most T-cell counts and diversity one year post-transplant. Several hundred expanded graft clones reportedly gave rise to the alpha-beta T cells present about two months after transplant.

Unique molecular identifiers were used in preparing the TCRbeta library. TCRdb reanalysed the PCR reads using MiXCR and keeps one entry per CDR3 protein. The sample consists of roughly 180,000 distinct CDR3 sequences, more than 9.5% of them appearing once. There are many counts of this clonotype. Its antigen is as yet unknown. The CDR3 sequence is 12 residues long. From germline, CDR1 is SGHRS and CDR2 YFSETQ. The ends were cut back, 4 bases at V and 11 bases at J, with 15 bases in the middle. The receptor's source is a boy between 2 and 10 years old with acute myeloid leukemia, due to receive a stem cell transplant. The starting material was PBMCs, obtained before TCRalphabeta/CD19-depleted stem cell transplant. The chain couples TRBV5-1 to TRBJ1-1; perhaps TRBD1 as D (5 bases). The CDR3 here is CASSDHGADAFF. The CDR3 bases are TGCGCCAGCAGCGACCACGGGGCGGACGCTTTCTTT.